Below, 21 T cell receptor beta chains from the same sample are listed, as sequenced in a study of cytomegalovirus exposure and HLA in healthy donors. The PCR ran on 60 Vbeta and 13 Jbeta primers. Assay used: immunoSEQ multiplex PCR; TCRdb lists only in-frame clones, some missing. This sample has more than 85,000 clones, with around 80% found just once. The specimen sequenced was PBMCs. The receptors were gathered from a male donor in good health and CMV-seronegative.

The chain couples TRBV6-1 to TRBJ2-7; 9 bases line up with TRBD1. With 0 bases clipped from V and 4 bases from J, the junction kept 4 bases outside the gene matches. Per the germline V gene, CDR1 is MNHNS and CDR2 is SASEGT. The CDR3 extends over 15 amino acids. This CDR3 reads CASSEAEGTGYEQYF. In nucleotides, the CDR3 is TGTGCCAGCAGTGAAGCAGAGGGGACAGGGTACGAGCAGTACTTC.

The CDR3 region has the DNA TGTGCCAGCAGCCAAGATGTACAGGGAGGGATAAACAATGAGCAGTTCTTC. Translating it yields CASSQDVQGGINNEQFF. The chain has TRBV4-2 and TRBJ2-1; D might be TRBD2 (7 bases). The CDR3 totals 17 residues. Trimming shortened V by 0 bases and J by 5 bases, and 17 bases separated the two germline ends. Germline-derived CDR1 and CDR2 are LGHNA and YNFKEQ.

This rearrangement joins TRBV5-1 to TRBJ2-3; tentatively, D is TRBD1 (5 bases). CDR3 length equals 15 residues. Germline V gene sequence: CDR1 SGHRS, CDR2 YFSETQ. Trimming took 5 bases from V and 3 from J, leaving 16 bases between them. CDR3 sequence (DNA): TGCGCCAGCAGGATGGAAATCCAGGGTACAGATACGCAGTATTTT. Translating gives CASRMEIQGTDTQYF.

The chain is built from TRBV27 and TRBJ2-4, with 12 bases aligning to TRBD1. V dropped 6 bases and J dropped 9; count of bases not matched to a gene: 12. Germline assignment: CDR1 MNHEY and CDR2 SMNVEV (reference sequence). The CDR3 totals 16 residues. In DNA, the CDR3 is TGTGCCAGCAGGTACCGGGACAGGGGGCGGGGAGGCATTCAGTACTTC. Translating it yields CASRYRDRGRGGIQYF.

The rearrangement links TRBV4-2 to TRBJ2-1, with 7 positions matching TRBD1. With 0 bases clipped from V and 5 bases from J, the junction kept 4 bases outside the gene matches. The CDR3 loop spans 15 amino acids. CDR1 and CDR2 (germline): LGHNA, YNFKEQ. The CDR3 nucleotides are TGTGCCAGCAGCCAAGAGACAGGGAAGCACAATGAGCAGTTCTTC. Translated, it gives CASSQETGKHNEQFF.

This clone was seen once. CDR3 residues: CASSRGGATSGGPYEQYF. The CDR3 DNA sequence: TGTGCCAGCAGCCGGGGGGGAGCAACTAGCGGGGGACCTTACGAGCAGTACTTC. The chain has TRBV5-4 and TRBJ2-7, with TRBD2 matching 11 bases. The CDR3 runs 18 residues. Per germline, CDR1 SGHNT and CDR2 YYREEE (reference sequence). Trimming cost V 4 bases and J 4 bases; bases outside gene matches: 16.

The CDR3 bases are TGTGCCAGCAGCGCGGGATCCGAAGAGACCCAGTACTTC. Residues: CASSAGSEETQYF. The chain joins TRBV9 to TRBJ2-5; the D gene is possibly TRBD2 (5 bases). This CDR3 is 13 amino acids long. V shed 3 bases and J shed 3 bases, with 9 bases lying between them. Germline V gene sequence: CDR1 SGDLS, CDR2 YYNGEE.

V is TRBV18 and J is TRBJ1-1; no clear D gene. Germline values: CDR1 KGHSH, CDR2 LQKENI. The CDR3 contains 15 residues. Trimming stripped 2 bases from V and 4 bases from J, with 14 bases between. CDR3: CASSPVYSAGTEAFF. The CDR3 DNA reads as TGTGCCAGCTCACCAGTCTACAGTGCGGGCACTGAAGCTTTCTTT.

The chain is built from TRBV28 and TRBJ2-3, with TRBD2 matching 10 bases. The CDR3 has 18 residues. Trimming took 5 bases from V and 5 from J; bases not matched to a gene: 16. Germline V gives CDR1 MDHEN, CDR2 SYDVKM. The CDR3 here is CASSPLLAGGRLGDTQYF. The CDR3 DNA is TGTGCCAGCAGTCCACTCTTAGCGGGAGGTCGTTTGGGAGATACGCAGTATTTT.

V usage is TRBV5-1 and J usage is TRBJ2-3; the match to TRBD2 covers 14 bases. The V segment lost 3 bases and the J segment 0 bases; nucleotides outside the gene matches: 9. CDR3 length: 19 amino acids. Germline V gene sequence: CDR1 SGHRS, CDR2 YFSETQ. CDR3 coding DNA: TGCGCCAGCAGCTGGGGGGGACTAGCGGGAGAGCCTAGCACAGATACGCAGTATTTT. Amino acid sequence: CASSWGGLAGEPSTDTQYF.

The rearrangement uses TRBV19 and TRBJ2-7; 7 positions agree with TRBD1. With 6 bases clipped from V and 1 base from J, the junction kept 9 bases outside the gene matches. CDR1 LNHDA and CDR2 SQIVND come from the germline V gene (reference sequence). The CDR3 loop spans 15 amino acids. CDR3 loop: CASRRTGVLSYEQYF. Here the CDR3 DNA reads TGTGCCAGTAGAAGAACAGGGGTCCTATCCTACGAGCAGTACTTC.

V is TRBV5-1 and J is TRBJ2-3, with 9 bases aligning to TRBD1. The ends lost 3 bases at V and 6 bases at J; junction bases unmatched: 8. This CDR3 spans 15 amino acids. The germline gives CDR1 SGHRS, CDR2 YFSETQ. The chain's CDR3 is CASSYSGTGSDTQYF. The DNA for the CDR3 is TGCGCCAGCAGCTACTCCGGGACAGGGTCTGATACGCAGTATTTT.

CDR3 nucleotide sequence: TGTGCCAGCAGCTCGACAGGGTTCCGGGCAGAGACCCAGTACTTC. Translated: CASSSTGFRAETQYF. The J gene is TRBJ2-5, the V gene TRBV11-2; TRBD1 aligns across 7 bases. The V segment lost 4 bases and the J segment 4 bases; nucleotides outside the gene matches: 9. Germline V gene lookup returns CDR1 SGHAT and CDR2 FQNNGV. The CDR3 is 15 residues long.

The sample holds a few counts of this clone. The chain combines TRBV6-4 with TRBJ1-4; 12 positions match TRBD1. Germline assignment: CDR1 MRHNA and CDR2 SNTAGT. Unmatched junction bases numbered 1, after V lost 3 bases and J lost 8 bases. The CDR3 contains 14 residues. In DNA, the CDR3 is TGTGCCAGCAGTGAGGGACAGGGGGCGGAAAAACTGTTTTTT. Translation gives CASSEGQGAEKLFF.

This rearrangement joins TRBV2 to TRBJ2-1; 9 bases align to TRBD2. The CDR3 has 15 amino acids. The germline V gene encodes CDR1 SNHLY and CDR2 FYNNEI. V lost 5 bases, J lost 7 bases, and 9 bases stayed unmatched. CDR3 DNA sequence: TGTGCCAGCAGTTGGGCGAAGGCGGGAGGGAATGAGCAGTTCTTC. It codes for CASSWAKAGGNEQFF.

This clone has more than one count but fewer than ten. This rearrangement joins TRBV11-3 to TRBJ2-1, with D tentatively TRBD2 (6 bases). V was cut by 5 bases and J by 7 bases, with 24 bases left in between. Germline V gene data show CDR1 as SGHNT and CDR2 as YENEEA. The CDR3 length is 17 residues. Here the CDR3 reads CASSPQLGGIPWNEQFF. DNA for the CDR3: TGTGCCAGCAGCCCCCAGCTTGGCGGGATCCCCTGGAATGAGCAGTTCTTC.

This clone was recorded once. V gene TRBV30 combines with J gene TRBJ2-5; 12 bases line up with TRBD2. Germline V CDR1 and CDR2: GTSNPN, SVGIG (reference sequence). The V gene end was trimmed by 2 bases and the J gene end by 4 bases; junction bases not matched to a gene: 8. CDR3 size: 16 residues. The CDR3 is CAWSLGLAGSGETQYF. The CDR3, as DNA: TGTGCCTGGAGTCTCGGACTAGCGGGATCCGGAGAGACCCAGTACTTC.

This clone appeared a single time. The chain carries TRBV5-4 and TRBJ2-1; D is perhaps TRBD1 (6 bases). The CDR3 length is 16 residues. V was pared by 0 bases and J by 4 bases, with 14 bases between. Germline V gives CDR1 SGHNT, CDR2 YYREEE (reference sequence). CDR3 in amino acids: CASSLGGLPNYNEQFF. CDR3 coding DNA: TGTGCCAGCAGCTTGGGGGGGCTACCCAATTACAATGAGCAGTTCTTC.

The chain uses TRBV6-5 and TRBJ2-7; the match to TRBD2 covers 9 bases. The V segment lost 8 bases and the J segment 3 bases; nucleotides outside the gene matches: 5. The CDR3 covers 13 residues. The germline V gene has CDR1 MNHEY and CDR2 SVGAGI. The CDR3 DNA is TGTGCCAGCGGTATAGCGGGAGTCTACGAGCAGTACTTC. This sequence encodes CASGIAGVYEQYF.

The chain is built from TRBV19 and TRBJ1-2; D is ambiguous. There are 16 residues in the CDR3. Germline CDR1 is LNHDA and CDR2 is SQIVND (reference sequence). Deletions cut 3 bases from V and 0 bases from J, with 14 bases between. CDR3 DNA sequence: TGTGCCAGTAGTATTAAGAGCGGGTTTCCTAACTATGGCTACACCTTC. Its translation is CASSIKSGFPNYGYTF.

This chain links TRBV11-2 with TRBJ1-1; possible D gene TRBD1, 6 bases. CDR1 SGHAT and CDR2 FQNNGV come from the germline V gene. Trimming removed 5 bases at V and 7 bases at J, with 17 bases between. The CDR3 runs to 14 residues. DNA of the CDR3: TGTGCCAGCAGCCCCTGGGACAACAACCATGAAGCTTTCTTT. It is translated as CASSPWDNNHEAFF.